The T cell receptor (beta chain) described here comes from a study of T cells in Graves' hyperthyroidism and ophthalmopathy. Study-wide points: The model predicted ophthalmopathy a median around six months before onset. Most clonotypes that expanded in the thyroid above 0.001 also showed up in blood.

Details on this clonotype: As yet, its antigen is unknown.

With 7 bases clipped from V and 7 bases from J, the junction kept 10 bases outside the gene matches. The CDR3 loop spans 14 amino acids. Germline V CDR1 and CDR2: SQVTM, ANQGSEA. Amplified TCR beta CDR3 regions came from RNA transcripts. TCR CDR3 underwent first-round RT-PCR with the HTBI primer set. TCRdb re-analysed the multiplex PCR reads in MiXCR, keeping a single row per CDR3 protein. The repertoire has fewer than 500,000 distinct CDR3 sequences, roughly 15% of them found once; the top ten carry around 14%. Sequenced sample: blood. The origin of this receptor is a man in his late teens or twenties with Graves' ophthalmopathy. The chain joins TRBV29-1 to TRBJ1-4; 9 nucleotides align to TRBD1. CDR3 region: CSAGPGTGPEKLFF. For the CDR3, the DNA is TGCAGCGCCGGCCCCGGGACAGGGCCTGAAAAACTGTTTTTT.